These T cell receptor beta chains were read from a single sample in a study of T cells in Graves' hyperthyroidism and ophthalmopathy. A single record per CDR3 protein comes from TCRdb applying MiXCR to the multiplex PCR reads. Here the sample spans 560,000 or so distinct CDR3 sequences, 40% to 55% being singletons. Source material: peripheral blood or thyroid tissue (not recorded which). The receptors come from a woman aged 18-29 years with Graves' hyperthyroidism. Each CDR3 is given with its conserved first and last residue. A D gene is named only where the DNA matches it firmly. Clone size is not always given. Where it is, it says once, few, many or a class for expanded clones.

size	D	V	J	CDR3	DNA
once	NA	TRBV5-1	TRBJ2-7	CASSQYSSSSYEQYF	TGCGCCAGCAGCCAATACTCCTCAAGCTCCTACGAGCAGTACTTC
NA	TRBD1	TRBV7-2	TRBJ1-2	CTSSPGTGERGGGYTF	TGTACCAGTAGCCCCGGGACAGGGGAAAGAGGGGGTGGCTACACCTTC
many	TRBD2	TRBV10-3	TRBJ2-7	CASQPGLAGGPFAYEQYF	TGTGCCAGCCAACCGGGACTAGCGGGAGGGCCGTTCGCCTACGAGCAGTACTTC
NA	TRBD1	TRBV29-1	TRBJ1-4	CSVPGTGNTGEKWGKLFF	TGCAGCGTGCCCGGGACAGGGAACACGGGAGAGAAATGGGGAAAACTGTTTTTT
many	NA	TRBV7-8	TRBJ1-5	CASSLETQPQHF	TGTGCCAGCAGCTTAGAGACGCAGCCCCAGCATTTT
NA	NA	TRBV2	TRBJ1-1	CASILGGTEAFF	TGTGCCAGCATACTGGGAGGCACTGAAGCTTTCTTT
NA	NA	TRBV20-1	TRBJ2-2	CSASGANTGELFF	TGCAGTGCTAGCGGGGCGAACACCGGGGAGCTGTTTTTT
many	TRBD1	TRBV15	TRBJ2-7	CATSRGTGGNDEQYF	TGTGCCACCAGCAGAGGGACAGGGGGGAACGACGAGCAGTACTTC
many	NA	TRBV10-3	TRBJ1-2	CAISDPGDNYGYTF	TGTGCCATCAGTGACCCAGGGGATAACTATGGCTACACCTTC
few	TRBD1	TRBV4-3	TRBJ1-5	CASRATGGWEPQHF	TGCGCCAGCAGGGCCACAGGGGGCTGGGAGCCCCAGCATTTT
many	NA	TRBV10-3	TRBJ1-1	CAIYDGGYGTEAFF	TGTGCCATCTACGATGGGGGGTACGGTACTGAAGCTTTCTTT
many	NA	TRBV7-9	TRBJ2-5	CASSRTEETQYF	TGTGCCAGCAGTCGGACGGAAGAGACCCAGTACTTC
many	TRBD1	TRBV13	TRBJ1-2	CASSLGRGNYGYTF	TGTGCCAGCAGTTTAGGCAGGGGGAACTATGGCTACACCTTC
NA	NA	TRBV20-1	TRBJ2-7	CSASPTLREQYF	TGCAGTGCTAGCCCGACTTTACGCGAGCAGTACTTC
NA	NA	TRBV7-9	TRBJ1-5	CASSTGSGPQHF	TGTGCCAGCAGCACAGGGTCGGGTCCCCAGCATTTT
NA	NA	TRBV19	TRBJ2-7	CASSPKPGPEQYF	TGTGCCAGTAGTCCTAAGCCGGGTCCGGAGCAGTACTTC
NA	TRBD1	TRBV29-1	TRBJ1-1	CSTSGGGRFGNTEAFF	TGCAGCACCTCAGGGGGGGGCAGGTTTGGGAACACTGAAGCTTTCTTT
many	NA	TRBV2	TRBJ1-2	CASSVETGGYTF	TGTGCCAGCAGCGTGGAAACAGGAGGCTACACCTTC
few	TRBD2	TRBV7-2	TRBJ2-7	CASSLGASGYSYEQYF	TGTGCCAGCAGCTTAGGGGCTAGCGGGTACTCCTACGAGCAGTACTTC
NA	TRBD1	TRBV12-3/TRBV12-4	TRBJ1-2	CASRFGYRGIYGHTF	TGTGCCAGCAGGTTTGGGTACAGGGGGATCTATGGCCACACCTTC
many	NA	TRBV24-1	TRBJ1-5	CATSDWNQPQHF	TGTGCCACCAGTGATTGGAATCAGCCCCAGCATTTT
few	TRBD1	TRBV20-1	TRBJ2-7	CSAPRDRGFDEQYF	TGCAGTGCTCCCCGGGACAGGGGGTTCGACGAGCAGTACTTC
few	NA	TRBV11-2	TRBJ1-1	CASSHSATEAFF	TGTGCCAGCAGCCATTCTGCCACTGAAGCTTTCTTT
NA	TRBD2	TRBV10-3	TRBJ2-7	CASSLTSGSFEQYF	TGTGCCAGCAGCCTGACTAGCGGGAGTTTCGAGCAGTACTTC
few	NA	TRBV10-3	TRBJ1-3	CAISESKVQSGNTIYF	TGTGCCATCAGTGAGTCGAAGGTCCAATCGGGAAACACCATATATTTT
NA	TRBD1	TRBV19	TRBJ1-5	CASSNPGTGINQPQHF	TGTGCCAGTAGTAACCCCGGGACAGGGATCAATCAGCCCCAGCATTTT
NA	TRBD1	TRBV2	TRBJ1-2	CASSGRTGETLYGYTF	TGTGCCAGCAGTGGCCGGACAGGGGAAACGCTCTATGGCTACACCTTC
NA	NA	TRBV12-3/TRBV12-4	TRBJ2-2	CASSLRLYTGELFF	TGTGCCAGCAGTTTACGACTCTACACCGGGGAGCTGTTTTTT
NA	TRBD1	TRBV20-1	TRBJ1-2	CSAPVQDREANYGYTF	TGCAGTGCTCCTGTTCAGGACAGGGAAGCTAACTATGGCTACACCTTC
NA	NA	TRBV29-1	TRBJ2-3	CSVGGGRSTDTQYF	TGCAGCGTTGGAGGGGGACGAAGCACAGATACGCAGTATTTT
NA	TRBD2	TRBV25-1	TRBJ2-3	CASSPLREALGTQYF	TGTGCCAGCAGTCCTCTGCGGGAGGCTTTAGGTACGCAGTATTTT
many	NA	TRBV29-1	TRBJ1-1	CSVIESTEAFF	TGCAGCGTTATAGAGAGCACTGAAGCTTTCTTT
NA	TRBD2	TRBV20-1	TRBJ2-5	CSAITPGTSQETQYF	TGCAGTGCTATAACCCCCGGGACTAGTCAAGAGACCCAGTACTTC
NA	NA	TRBV5-1	TRBJ2-5	CASSQDPGLYEETQYF	TGCGCCAGCAGCCAAGATCCCGGACTCTACGAAGAGACCCAGTACTTC
NA	TRBD1	TRBV25-1	TRBJ1-1	CASSGGQGRLRGPEAFF	TGTGCCAGCAGCGGGGGACAGGGTAGATTAAGAGGCCCTGAAGCTTTCTTT
NA	TRBD1	TRBV10-3	TRBJ1-6	CAISATGLSPLHF	TGTGCCATCAGTGCGACAGGGCTCTCACCCCTCCACTTT
NA	TRBD2	TRBV7-2	TRBJ2-5	CASSLELLAGQETQYF	TGTGCCAGCAGCTTAGAGCTACTAGCGGGACAAGAGACCCAGTACTTC
many	NA	TRBV2	TRBJ1-6	CASTREQRSPLHF	TGTGCCAGCACCAGGGAACAACGGTCACCCCTCCACTTT
many	TRBD1	TRBV2	TRBJ1-2	CASSEQRTGETF	TGTGCCAGCAGTGAACAAAGGACAGGGGAAACCTTC
once	NA	TRBV2	TRBJ1-6	CASREGRNSPLHF	TGTGCCAGCAGAGAGGGACGGAATTCACCCCTCCACTTT
once	NA	TRBV29-1	TRBJ2-6	CSVDAQGANVLTF	TGCAGCGTCGACGCTCAGGGAGCCAACGTCCTGACTTTC
many	NA	TRBV7-8	TRBJ1-2	CASSPKTDSYGYTF	TGTGCCAGCAGCCCCAAAACGGACAGCTATGGCTACACCTTC
NA	TRBD2	TRBV10-2	TRBJ2-5	CASSVELAAETQYF	TGTGCCAGCAGCGTAGAACTAGCGGCGGAGACCCAGTACTTC
many	NA	TRBV7-2	TRBJ1-2	CASSLATLDYGYTF	TGTGCCAGCAGCTTAGCGACGCTGGACTATGGCTACACCTTC
NA	NA	TRBV19	TRBJ2-7	CASSPRGITNYEQYF	TGTGCCAGTAGCCCCAGAGGGATCACCAACTACGAGCAGTACTTC
once	TRBD1	TRBV14	TRBJ1-2	CAGSQDAQGARYGYTF	TGTGCCGGCAGCCAAGACGCGCAGGGGGCGCGGTATGGCTACACCTTC
NA	NA	TRBV5-1	TRBJ1-2	CASSLGGGGHSGYTF	TGCGCCAGCAGCCTGGGGGGAGGGGGGCACTCTGGCTACACCTTC
many	NA	TRBV7-9	TRBJ2-5	CATRRGETQYF	TGTGCCACCCGCCGGGGGGAGACCCAGTACTTC
many	NA	TRBV29-1	TRBJ1-6	CSVIRDPNSPLHF	TGCAGCGTGATCCGGGACCCAAATTCACCCCTCCACTTT